The 2 T cell receptor beta chains reported below all come from one sample, sequenced in a study of blood T cell repertoires in COVID-19. Method: immunoSEQ multiplex PCR; TCRdb's copy keeps in-frame clones and lacks some. The repertoire holds over 70,000 clones, around nine tenths seen once, with roughly 11% in the top ten. Sequenced input: peripheral blood. The receptors shown here come from a man of 80 years or more with acute or convalescent COVID-19.

The V and J genes are TRBV6-5 and TRBJ2-7; 9 nucleotides line up with TRBD1. In germline, CDR1 is MNHEY, CDR2 SVGAGI. J lost 3 bases, V lost 6 bases, and 9 bases had no gene match. This CDR3 contains 15 residues. In nucleotides, the CDR3 is TGTGCCAGCAGCCGTCGTCAGGGACAGGGCTACGAGCAGTACTTC. This encodes CASSRRQGQGYEQYF.

The count of this clone is one. This chain joins TRBV20-1 and TRBJ2-7; TRBD2 agrees at 9 bases. Losses at the gene ends were 5 bases for V and 7 bases for J; bases not matched to a gene: 3. Germline-derived CDR1 and CDR2 are DFQATT and SNEGSKA (reference sequence). This CDR3 region has 11 residues. The CDR3 is CSASSGVEQYF. In DNA form, the CDR3 reads TGCAGTGCTTCTAGCGGGGTTGAGCAGTACTTC.